This is a list of T cell receptor beta chains from one sample in a study of T cells in Graves' hyperthyroidism and ophthalmopathy. TCRdb called the multiplex PCR reads again in MiXCR, with one record for every CDR3 protein. This sample carries hundreds of thousands of distinct CDR3 sequences, 38% of them seen once, and the ten largest clones take 7.5% to 9.5%. Sequencing was performed on blood. These TCRs come from a man in his late teens or twenties with Graves' hyperthyroidism. CDR3s include the opening cysteine and the closing phenylalanine or tryptophan. Each record gives: J gene, clone size, CDR3 length, V gene, D gene, CDR3 protein, CDR3 DNA. A D gene is named only where the DNA matches it firmly. Size is stated for part of the rows, as once, few or many counts, or as a class when the clone is expanded.

>TRBJ1-1|few|15|TRBV6-6|TRBD1
CASKTDRGAGTEAFF
TGTGCCAGCAAAACGGACAGGGGCGCAGGCACTGAAGCTTTCTTT
>TRBJ2-5|few|14|TRBV6-5|NA
CASSYMGVRETQYF
TGTGCCAGCAGTTACATGGGGGTACGGGAGACCCAGTACTTC
>TRBJ2-5|few|14|TRBV5-4|NA
CASSQVSDQETQYF
TGCGCCAGCAGCCAGGTCTCGGACCAAGAGACCCAGTACTTC
>TRBJ1-2|many|15|TRBV24-1|TRBD1
CATRLGGDRSYGYTF
TGTGCCACCAGGCTTGGGGGGGACAGGAGCTATGGCTACACCTTC
>TRBJ2-7|many|13|TRBV7-2|NA
CASSDGVVYEQYF
TGTGCCAGCAGCGACGGTGTGGTGTACGAGCAGTACTTC
>TRBJ2-7|NA|10|TRBV9|NA
CASSGGGQYF
TGTGCCAGCAGCGGTGGGGGGCAGTACTTC
>TRBJ2-7|many|11|TRBV2|NA
CASSRGGEQYF
TGTGCCAGCTCCAGGGGTGGCGAGCAGTACTTC
>TRBJ1-1|many|14|TRBV15|NA
CATSRPSQGTEAFF
TGTGCCACCAGCAGGCCATCCCAGGGCACTGAAGCTTTCTTT
>TRBJ1-5|many|14|TRBV7-4|NA
CASRAPWGDQPQHF
TGTGCCAGCAGAGCTCCCTGGGGGGACCAGCCCCAGCATTTT
>TRBJ1-5|NA|15|TRBV19|TRBD1
CASRPQRGGSQPQHF
TGTGCCTCCCGACCTCAGAGAGGGGGCAGTCAGCCCCAGCATTTT
>TRBJ2-5|NA|13|TRBV29-1|NA
CSVALGARETQYF
TGCAGCGTTGCGTTGGGGGCACGGGAGACCCAGTACTTC
>TRBJ2-5|few|14|TRBV7-6|NA
CASTQSGALGTQYF
TGTGCCAGCACCCAATCAGGGGCCTTGGGGACCCAGTACTTC
>TRBJ2-5|many|15|TRBV7-6|TRBD2
CASSLRTSGQETQYF
TGTGCCAGCAGCTTAAGGACTAGCGGGCAAGAGACCCAGTACTTC
>TRBJ1-1|few|13|TRBV10-3|TRBD1
CAISTGVNTEAFF
TGTGCCATCTCGACAGGGGTGAACACTGAAGCTTTCTTT
>TRBJ2-7|many|12|TRBV20-1|NA
CSARDAGYEQYF
TGCAGTGCTAGAGATGCGGGCTACGAGCAGTACTTC
>TRBJ2-7|NA|15|TRBV5-1|TRBD2
CASSRLAPLVGEQYF
TGCGCCAGCAGCCGACTAGCCCCTCTAGTCGGCGAGCAGTACTTC
>TRBJ2-7|few|15|TRBV7-8|NA
CASTGIGDGGYEQYF
TGTGCCAGCACCGGGATAGGGGACGGAGGCTACGAGCAGTACTTC
>TRBJ2-3|NA|15|TRBV20-1|TRBD2
CSAHEGLAVTDTQYF
TGCAGTGCACACGAAGGCCTAGCGGTCACAGATACGCAGTATTTT
>TRBJ1-1|many|14|TRBV24-1|NA
CATSQQGVNTEAFF
TGTGCCACCAGCCAACAGGGCGTGAACACTGAAGCTTTCTTT
>TRBJ2-3|NA|15|TRBV7-6|TRBD2
CASSSTPLATDTQYF
TGTGCCAGCAGCTCCACCCCACTAGCGACAGATACGCAGTATTTT
>TRBJ1-1|NA|14|TRBV20-1|NA
CSARDSAGDTEASF
TGCAGTGCTAGAGATTCAGCAGGGGACACTGAAGCTTCCTTT
>TRBJ2-7|many|13|TRBV29-1|TRBD2
CSVGGRDYDEQYF
TGCAGCGTTGGCGGCAGGGACTATGACGAGCAGTACTTC
>TRBJ2-2|many|15|TRBV10-3|NA
CAISSSASNTGELFF
TGTGCCATCAGCTCATCCGCGTCGAACACCGGGGAGCTGTTTTTT
>TRBJ1-2|NA|15|TRBV7-9|NA
CASTHRGSGWRGYTF
TGTGCCAGCACCCACCGGGGGTCAGGGTGGCGTGGCTACACCTTC
>TRBJ2-7|few|15|TRBV13|NA
CASSITRDSTYEQYF
TGTGCCAGCAGCATAACCCGGGACTCCACCTACGAGCAGTACTTC
>TRBJ1-1|NA|13|TRBV12-3/TRBV12-4|NA
CASSLLRGTKAFF
TGTGCCAGCAGTTTACTTAGGGGGACTAAAGCTTTCTTT
>TRBJ2-7|many|11|TRBV2|NA
CASKQGYEQYF
TGTGCCAGCAAGCAGGGCTACGAGCAGTACTTC
>TRBJ2-5|NA|13|TRBV12-3/TRBV12-4|NA
CASSLWDEETQYF
TGTGCCAGCAGTTTATGGGACGAGGAGACCCAGTACTTC
>TRBJ2-7|NA|13|TRBV20-1|NA
CSAGRRGGYEQYF
TGCAGTGCTGGACGTAGAGGGGGCTACGAGCAGTACTTC
>TRBJ1-4|NA|17|TRBV13|NA
CASSFSAGRATNEKLFF
TGTGCCAGCAGCTTTAGTGCCGGGAGGGCAACTAATGAAAAACTGTTTTTT
>TRBJ1-1|few|15|TRBV11-2|TRBD1
CASSSRTTGVTEAFF
TGTGCCAGCAGCTCTAGGACGACAGGGGTCACTGAAGCTTTCTTT
>TRBJ1-4|many|13|TRBV29-1|NA
CSVSRPTNEKLFF
TGCAGCGTTTCGAGACCAACTAATGAAAAACTGTTTTTT
>TRBJ2-7|once|15|TRBV4-1|NA
CASSQPRQGLYEQYF
TGCGCCAGCAGCCAGCCCCGACAGGGACTCTACGAGCAGTACTTC
>TRBJ1-1|NA|14|TRBV15|NA
CATSSLMTNTEAFF
TGTGCCACCAGCAGTTTGATGACGAACACTGAAGCTTTCTTT
>TRBJ1-3|few|16|TRBV19|NA
CASSMWIGGQGNTIYF
TGTGCCAGTAGTATGTGGATTGGAGGGCAGGGAAACACCATATATTTT
>TRBJ2-3|NA|15|TRBV15|NA
CATSRDPGGTDTQYF
TGTGCCACCAGCAGAGATCCAGGAGGCACAGATACGCAGTATTTT
>TRBJ1-1|NA|14|TRBV25-1|NA
CASSREQGNTEAFF
TGTGCCAGCAGTCGGGAACAGGGGAACACTGAAGCTTTCTTT